These 3 T cell receptor beta chains came from one sample sequenced in a study of OX40 agonist ivuxolimab in advanced cancers. Produced via immunoSEQ multiplex PCR; TCRdb's table is partial and in-frame only. In the table there are tens of thousands of clones, approximately 87% of which are singletons. This specimen consisted of CD4+ or CD8+ T cells sorted from blood, obtained in a trial of the OX40 agonist ivuxolimab. These receptors all come from an adult with an advanced solid tumor such as melanoma, head and neck, liver or kidney cancer.

This clone has a single count. The rearrangement joins TRBV12-5 to TRBJ2-1; D uncertain. V lost 5 bases and J lost 7, with 12 bases in between. The germline V gene encodes CDR1 LGHNT and CDR2 FRNRAP. This CDR3 region has 13 residues. CDR3 coding DNA: TGTGCTAGTGGTCCTCCACCCCCAAATGAGCAGTTCTTC. Protein: CASGPPPPNEQFF.

The J gene is TRBJ2-5, the V gene TRBV7-6, with 14 positions matching TRBD2. CDR1 and CDR2 from the germline V gene are SGHVS and FNYEAQ. The CDR3 is 20 residues long. V lost 5 bases to trimming and J lost 6 bases; unmatched junction nucleotides: 20. The CDR3 DNA is TGTGCCAGCAGCCTATGGCGAAGAGGGACTAGCGGGAGAGGGGAGCAGACCCAGTACTTC. Translated, it gives CASSLWRRGTSGRGEQTQYF.

This chain links TRBV28 with TRBJ1-2, with D possibly being TRBD1 (6 bases). Germline V gene lookup returns CDR1 MDHEN and CDR2 SYDVKM. The V end lost 6 bases, the J end lost 4 bases, and 15 bases lay between the germline ends. This CDR3 contains 14 residues. The CDR3 reads CASSLRGFGYGYTF. The CDR3 coding sequence is TGTGCCAGCAGCCTCAGGGGTTTTGGCTATGGCTACACCTTC.